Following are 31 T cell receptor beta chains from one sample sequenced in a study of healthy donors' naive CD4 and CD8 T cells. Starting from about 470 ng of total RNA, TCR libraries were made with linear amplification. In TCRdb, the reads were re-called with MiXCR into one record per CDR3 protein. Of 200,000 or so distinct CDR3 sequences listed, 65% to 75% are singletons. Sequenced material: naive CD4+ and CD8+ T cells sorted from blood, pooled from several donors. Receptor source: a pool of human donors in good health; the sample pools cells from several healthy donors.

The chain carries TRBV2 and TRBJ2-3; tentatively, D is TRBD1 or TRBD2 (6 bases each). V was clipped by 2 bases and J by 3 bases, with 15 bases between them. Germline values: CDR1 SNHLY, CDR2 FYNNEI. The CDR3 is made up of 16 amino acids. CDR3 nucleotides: TGTGCCAGCAGTGAATGGGCCGGGGGCGGAACAGATACGCAGTATTTT. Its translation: CASSEWAGGGTDTQYF.

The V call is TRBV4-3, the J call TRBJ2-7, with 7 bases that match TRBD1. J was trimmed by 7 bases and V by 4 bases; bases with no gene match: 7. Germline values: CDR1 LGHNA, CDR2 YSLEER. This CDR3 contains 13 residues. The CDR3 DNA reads TGCGCCAGCAGCCGATTACAGGGGTGGGAGCAGTACTTC. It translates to CASSRLQGWEQYF.

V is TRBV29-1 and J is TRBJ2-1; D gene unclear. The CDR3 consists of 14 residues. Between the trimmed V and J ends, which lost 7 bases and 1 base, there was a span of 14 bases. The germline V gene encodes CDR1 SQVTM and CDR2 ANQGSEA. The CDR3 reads CSAETAESYNEQFF. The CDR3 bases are TGCAGCGCTGAGACCGCTGAATCCTACAATGAGCAGTTCTTC.

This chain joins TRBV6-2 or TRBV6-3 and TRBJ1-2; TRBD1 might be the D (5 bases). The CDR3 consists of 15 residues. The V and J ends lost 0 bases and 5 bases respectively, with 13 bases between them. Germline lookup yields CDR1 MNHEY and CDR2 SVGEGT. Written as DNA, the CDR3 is TGTGCCAGCAGTTACTCGGTGGGGCGCTCATATGGCTACACCTTC. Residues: CASSYSVGRSYGYTF.

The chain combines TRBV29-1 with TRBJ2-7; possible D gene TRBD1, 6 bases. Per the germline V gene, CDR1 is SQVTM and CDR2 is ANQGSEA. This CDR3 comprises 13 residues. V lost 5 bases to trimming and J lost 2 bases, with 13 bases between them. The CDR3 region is CSVLTGSAYEQYF. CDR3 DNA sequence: TGCAGCGTTTTAACAGGGAGCGCCTACGAGCAGTACTTC.

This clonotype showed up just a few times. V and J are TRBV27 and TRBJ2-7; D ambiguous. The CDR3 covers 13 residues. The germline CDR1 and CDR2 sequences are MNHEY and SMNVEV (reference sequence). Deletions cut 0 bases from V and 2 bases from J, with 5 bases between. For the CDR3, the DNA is TGTGCCAGCAGTTTATCCGCCGCCTACGAGCAGTACTTC. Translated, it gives CASSLSAAYEQYF.

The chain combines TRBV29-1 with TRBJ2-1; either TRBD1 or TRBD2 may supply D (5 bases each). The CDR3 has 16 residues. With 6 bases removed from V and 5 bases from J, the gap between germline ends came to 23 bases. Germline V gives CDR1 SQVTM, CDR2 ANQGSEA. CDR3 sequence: CSVGGGTPGGHNEQFF. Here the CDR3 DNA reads TGCAGCGTCGGTGGGGGTACACCCGGAGGTCACAATGAGCAGTTCTTC.

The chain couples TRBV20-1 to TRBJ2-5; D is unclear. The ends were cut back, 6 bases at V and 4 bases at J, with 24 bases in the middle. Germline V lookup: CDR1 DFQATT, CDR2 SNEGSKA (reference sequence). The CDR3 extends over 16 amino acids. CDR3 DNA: TGCAGTGCCCGGGCGAATCCCAGCGTCCTTCGAGAGACCCAGTACTTC. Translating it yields CSARANPSVLRETQYF.

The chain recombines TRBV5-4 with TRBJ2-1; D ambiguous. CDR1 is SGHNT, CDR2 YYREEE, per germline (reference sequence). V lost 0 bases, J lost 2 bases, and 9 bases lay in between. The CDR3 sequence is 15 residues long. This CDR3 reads CASSLGGVTYNEQFF. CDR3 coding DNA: TGTGCCAGCAGCTTGGGTGGGGTCACCTACAATGAGCAGTTCTTC.

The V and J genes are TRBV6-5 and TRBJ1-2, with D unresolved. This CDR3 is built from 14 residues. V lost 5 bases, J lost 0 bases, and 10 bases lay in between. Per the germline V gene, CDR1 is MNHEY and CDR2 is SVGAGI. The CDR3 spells CASSPSGANYGYTF. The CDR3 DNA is TGTGCCAGCAGTCCCTCGGGAGCTAACTATGGCTACACCTTC.

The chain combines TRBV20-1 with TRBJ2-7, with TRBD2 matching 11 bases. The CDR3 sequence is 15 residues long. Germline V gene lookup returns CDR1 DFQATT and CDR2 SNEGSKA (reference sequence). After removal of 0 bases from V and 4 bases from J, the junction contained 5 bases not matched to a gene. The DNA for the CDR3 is TGCAGTGCTAGAGATCATCCTAGCGGGAGGTACGAGCAGTACTTC. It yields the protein CSARDHPSGRYEQYF.

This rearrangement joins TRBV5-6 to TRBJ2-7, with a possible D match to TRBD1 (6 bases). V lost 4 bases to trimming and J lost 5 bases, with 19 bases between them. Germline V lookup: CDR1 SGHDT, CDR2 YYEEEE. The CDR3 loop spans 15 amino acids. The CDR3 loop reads CASSPQQGYGHEQYF. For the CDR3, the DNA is TGTGCCAGCAGCCCGCAACAGGGATACGGCCACGAGCAGTACTTC.

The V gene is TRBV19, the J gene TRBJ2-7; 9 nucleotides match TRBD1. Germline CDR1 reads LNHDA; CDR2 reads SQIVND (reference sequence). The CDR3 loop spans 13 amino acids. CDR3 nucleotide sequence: TGTGCAAGTGGGACAGGGAATACCTACGAGCAGTACTTC. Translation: CASGTGNTYEQYF.

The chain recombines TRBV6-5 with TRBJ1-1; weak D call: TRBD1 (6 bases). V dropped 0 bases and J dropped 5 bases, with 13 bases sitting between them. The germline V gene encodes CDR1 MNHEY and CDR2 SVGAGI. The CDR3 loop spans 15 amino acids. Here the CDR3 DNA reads TGTGCCAGCAGTTACTCTGCAGGGGAGGGAACTGAAGCTTTCTTT. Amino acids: CASSYSAGEGTEAFF.

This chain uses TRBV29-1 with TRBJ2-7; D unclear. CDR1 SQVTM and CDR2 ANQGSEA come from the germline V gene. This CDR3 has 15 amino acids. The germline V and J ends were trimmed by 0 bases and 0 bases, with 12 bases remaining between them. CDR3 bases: TGCAGCGTTGAAGACGTCCGCGGAGCCTCCTACGAGCAGTACTTC. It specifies CSVEDVRGASYEQYF.

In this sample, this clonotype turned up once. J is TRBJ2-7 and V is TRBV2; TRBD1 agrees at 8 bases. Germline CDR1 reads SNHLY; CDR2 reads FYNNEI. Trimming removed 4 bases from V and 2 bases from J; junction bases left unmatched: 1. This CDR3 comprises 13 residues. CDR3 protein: CASSVTGAYEQYF. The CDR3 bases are TGTGCCAGCAGTGTGACAGGGGCCTACGAGCAGTACTTC.

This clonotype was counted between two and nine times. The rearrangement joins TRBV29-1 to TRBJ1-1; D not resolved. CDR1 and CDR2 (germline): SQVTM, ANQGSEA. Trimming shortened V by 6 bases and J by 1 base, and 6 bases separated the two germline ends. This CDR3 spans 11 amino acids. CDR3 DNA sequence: TGCAGCGTCGCCCCGAACACTGAAGCTTTCTTT. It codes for CSVAPNTEAFF.

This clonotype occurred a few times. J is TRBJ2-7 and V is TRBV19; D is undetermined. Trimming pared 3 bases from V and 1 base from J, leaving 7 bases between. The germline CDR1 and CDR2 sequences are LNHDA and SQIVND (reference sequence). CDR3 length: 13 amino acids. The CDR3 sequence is CASSIGLSYEQYF. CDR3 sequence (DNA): TGTGCCAGTAGTATCGGCTTGTCCTACGAGCAGTACTTC.

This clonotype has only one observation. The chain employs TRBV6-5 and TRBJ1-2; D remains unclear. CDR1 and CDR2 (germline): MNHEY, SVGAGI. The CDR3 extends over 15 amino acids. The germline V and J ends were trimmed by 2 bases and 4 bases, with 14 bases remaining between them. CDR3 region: CASSYDESLFYGYTF. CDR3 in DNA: TGTGCCAGCAGTTACGATGAGTCCCTGTTCTATGGCTACACCTTC.

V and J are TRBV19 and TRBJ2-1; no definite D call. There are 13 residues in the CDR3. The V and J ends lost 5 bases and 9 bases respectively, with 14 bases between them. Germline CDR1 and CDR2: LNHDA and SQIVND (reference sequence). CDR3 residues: CASSVGRVVEQFF. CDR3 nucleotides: TGTGCCAGTAGTGTCGGACGGGTGGTTGAGCAGTTCTTC.

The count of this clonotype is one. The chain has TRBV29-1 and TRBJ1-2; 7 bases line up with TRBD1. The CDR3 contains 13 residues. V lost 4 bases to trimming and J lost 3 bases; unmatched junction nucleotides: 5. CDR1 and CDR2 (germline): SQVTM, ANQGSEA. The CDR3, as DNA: TGCAGCGTTGCCTGGGACAGCTACTATGGCTACACCTTC. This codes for CSVAWDSYYGYTF.

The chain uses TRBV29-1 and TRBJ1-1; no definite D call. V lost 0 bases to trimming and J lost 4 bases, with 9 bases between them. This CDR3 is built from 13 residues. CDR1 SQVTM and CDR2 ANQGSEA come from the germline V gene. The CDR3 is CSVEEGDLTEAFF. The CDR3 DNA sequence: TGCAGCGTTGAAGAAGGTGATCTCACTGAAGCTTTCTTT.

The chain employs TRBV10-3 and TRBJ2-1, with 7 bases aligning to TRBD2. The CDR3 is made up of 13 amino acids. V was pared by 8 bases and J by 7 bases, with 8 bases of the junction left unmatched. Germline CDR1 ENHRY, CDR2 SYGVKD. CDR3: CAISSGAINEQFF. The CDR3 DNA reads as TGTGCCATCTCAAGCGGGGCGATTAATGAGCAGTTCTTC.

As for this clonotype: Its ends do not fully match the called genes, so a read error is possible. CDR3: CASSLEVSGSTDTQYF. For the CDR3, the DNA is TGTGCCAGCAGCTTAGAAGTTAGCGGAAGCACAGATACGCAGTATTTT. This chain uses TRBV5-1 with TRBJ2-3; a weak D match, TRBD2 (6 bases). The germline CDR1 and CDR2 sequences are SGHRS and YFSETQ. This CDR3 comprises 16 residues.

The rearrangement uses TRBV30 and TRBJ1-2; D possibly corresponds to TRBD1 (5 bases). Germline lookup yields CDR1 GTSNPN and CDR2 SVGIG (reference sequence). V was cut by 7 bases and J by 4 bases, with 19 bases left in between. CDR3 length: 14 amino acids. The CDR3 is CASSDSDFIYGYTF. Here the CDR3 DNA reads TGTGCCTCCTCAGACAGTGACTTCATCTATGGCTACACCTTC.

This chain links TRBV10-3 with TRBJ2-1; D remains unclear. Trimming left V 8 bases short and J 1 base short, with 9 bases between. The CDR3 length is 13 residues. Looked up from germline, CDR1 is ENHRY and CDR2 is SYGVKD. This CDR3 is CAIGMYSYNEQFF. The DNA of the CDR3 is TGTGCCATCGGAATGTATTCCTACAATGAGCAGTTCTTC.

The CDR3 region is CASSHPVRDRAPTDSYEQYF. DNA of the CDR3: TGTGCCAGCAGCCACCCAGTCAGGGACAGGGCTCCAACTGACTCCTACGAGCAGTACTTC. This chain links TRBV11-1 with TRBJ2-7, with 9 bases fitting TRBD1. The germline V gene has CDR1 SGHAT and CDR2 FQDESV (reference sequence). With 5 bases clipped from V and 0 bases from J, the junction kept 20 bases outside the gene matches. This CDR3 is built from 20 residues. Supplemented by reference TRBV11-1 and TRBJ2-7, the full variable domain reads EAEVAQSPRYKITEKSQAVAFWCDPISGHATLYWYRQILGQGPELLVQFQDESVVDDSQLPKDRFSAERLKGVDSTLKIQPAELGDSAMYLCASSHPVRDRAPTDSYEQYFGPGTRLTVT.

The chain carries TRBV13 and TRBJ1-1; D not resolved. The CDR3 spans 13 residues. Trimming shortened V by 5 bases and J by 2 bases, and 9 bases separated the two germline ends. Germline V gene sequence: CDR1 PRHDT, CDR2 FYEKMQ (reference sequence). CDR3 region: CASSDELNTEAFF. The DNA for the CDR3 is TGTGCCAGCAGCGATGAGTTAAACACTGAAGCTTTCTTT.

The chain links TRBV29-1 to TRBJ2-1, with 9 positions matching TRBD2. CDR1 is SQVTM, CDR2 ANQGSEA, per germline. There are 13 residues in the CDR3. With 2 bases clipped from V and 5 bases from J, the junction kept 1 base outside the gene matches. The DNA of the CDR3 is TGCAGCGTTGAACTAGCGGGAAACAATGAGCAGTTCTTC. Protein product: CSVELAGNNEQFF.

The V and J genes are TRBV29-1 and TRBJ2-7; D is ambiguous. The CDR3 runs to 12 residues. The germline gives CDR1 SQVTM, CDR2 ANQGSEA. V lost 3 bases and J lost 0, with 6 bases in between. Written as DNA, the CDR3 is TGCAGCGTTGAGGTCACCTCCTACGAGCAGTACTTC. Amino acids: CSVEVTSYEQYF.

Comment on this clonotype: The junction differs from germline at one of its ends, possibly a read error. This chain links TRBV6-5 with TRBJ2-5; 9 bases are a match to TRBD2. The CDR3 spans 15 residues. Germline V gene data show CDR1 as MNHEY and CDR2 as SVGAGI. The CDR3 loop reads CASSFLAGLQGTQYF. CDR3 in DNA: TGTGCTAGCAGTTTTCTAGCGGGGTTACAAGGGACCCAGTACTTC.